This TCR beta chain appears in the sequencing data of a study of cytomegalovirus exposure and HLA in healthy donors. Study results and caveats: Cytomegalovirus status was reportedly diagnosed by the classifier with high specificity and sensitivity. When presence/absence was analysed, sequencing depth was taken to be roughly uniform across donors. It was 160 or so TCR beta chains that were listed as cytomegalovirus-associated.

CDR3 length: 18 amino acids. Primers: 60 Vbeta forward and 13 Jbeta reverse. This table comes from immunoSEQ multiplex PCR, and its TCRdb copy is limited to in-frame clones, with some not included. Of fewer than 100,000 clones listed, 65% to 80% are singletons. A note on this clone: The antigen remains unidentified.

This receptor was obtained from a man aged 35 to 55 in good health and CMV-seropositive. The chain links TRBV21-1 to TRBJ2-3; the D call TRBD2 from the table was never checked on the DNA. TRBV21-1 is termed a pseudogene. What was sequenced was PBMCs. In nucleotides, the CDR3 is TGTGCCAGCAGCAAAGCCCAGACTAGCGCCATACGCACAGATACGCAGTATTTT. Protein: CASSKAQTSAIRTDTQYF.